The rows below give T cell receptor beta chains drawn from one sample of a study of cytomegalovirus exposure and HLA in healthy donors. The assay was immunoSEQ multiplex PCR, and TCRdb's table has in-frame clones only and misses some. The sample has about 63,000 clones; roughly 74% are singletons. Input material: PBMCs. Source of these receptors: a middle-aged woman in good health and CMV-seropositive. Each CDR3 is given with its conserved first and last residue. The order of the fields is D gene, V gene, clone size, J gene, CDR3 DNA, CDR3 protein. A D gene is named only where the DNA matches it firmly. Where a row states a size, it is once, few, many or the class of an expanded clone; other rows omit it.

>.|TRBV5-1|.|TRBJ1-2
TGCGCCAGCAGCTTGAGGGAAAGGGGGAGCGATGGCTACACCTTC
CASSLRERGSDGYTF
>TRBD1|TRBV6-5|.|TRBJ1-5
TGTGCCAGCAGTTACCGGGACAGGCTTAGCAATCAGCCCCAGCATTTT
CASSYRDRLSNQPQHF
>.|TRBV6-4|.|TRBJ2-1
TGTGCCAGCAGTGACGGGGCGTACAATGAGCAGTTCTTC
CASSDGAYNEQFF
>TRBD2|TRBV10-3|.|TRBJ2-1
TGTGCCATCCGACCGGGACTAGCGGGGGGATCCTACAATGAGCAGTTCTTC
CAIRPGLAGGSYNEQFF
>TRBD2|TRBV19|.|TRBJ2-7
TGTGCCAGCCGGGGGGACCCGGGGGTCTACGAGCAGTACTTC
CASRGDPGVYEQYF
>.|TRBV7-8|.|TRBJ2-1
TGTGCCAGCAGCTTAGTCCTACAGGCCTACAATGAGCAGTTCTTC
CASSLVLQAYNEQFF
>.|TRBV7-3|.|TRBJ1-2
TGTGCCAGCAGCTTAGGGCAGCTCTATGGCTACACCTTC
CASSLGQLYGYTF
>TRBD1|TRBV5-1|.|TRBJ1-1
TGCGCCAGCAGGCCCGACAGGGCCTATGAAGCTTTCTTT
CASRPDRAYEAFF
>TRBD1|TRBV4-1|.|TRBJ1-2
TGCGCCAGCAGCCAAGCCCGACAGGGACCATATGGCTACACCTTC
CASSQARQGPYGYTF
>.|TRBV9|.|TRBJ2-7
TGTGCCAGCAGCGCGGGGGATCTCTACGAGCAGTACTTC
CASSAGDLYEQYF
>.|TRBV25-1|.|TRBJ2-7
TGTGCCAGCAGTCTGGTCAGGGGACACGAGCAGTACTTC
CASSLVRGHEQYF
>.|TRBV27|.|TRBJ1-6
TGTGCCAGCAGGCCGCCGGGGAATTCCAAAAGTTCACCCCTCCACTTT
CASRPPGNSKSSPLHF
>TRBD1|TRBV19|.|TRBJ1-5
TGTGCCAGTAGTTTTACAGGGGGTGCTCAGCCCCAGCATTTT
CASSFTGGAQPQHF
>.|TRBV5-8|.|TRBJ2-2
TGTGCCAGCAGCTTTATCCCAGGACCGAGGGCCGGGGAGCTGTTTTTT
CASSFIPGPRAGELFF
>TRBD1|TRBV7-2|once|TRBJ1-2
TGTGCCAGCAGCCAGCTCGGGACAGGGTTGGTTGGCTATGGCTACACCTTC
CASSQLGTGLVGYGYTF
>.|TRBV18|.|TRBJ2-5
TGTGCCAGCTCACCCACGGGCCTCCCGGGGGAGACCCAGTACTTC
CASSPTGLPGETQYF
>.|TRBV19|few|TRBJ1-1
TGTGCCAGTAGAGGTACAGGGTGGGAAGCTTTCTTT
CASRGTGWEAFF
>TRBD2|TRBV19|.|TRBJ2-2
TGTGCCAGTGCGGAGCGACTAGCGGGAGGAACCGGGGAGCTGTTTTTT
CASAERLAGGTGELFF
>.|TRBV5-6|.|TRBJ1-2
TGTGCCAGCAGCACGTGGCAGGGAATATTATATGGCTACACCTTC
CASSTWQGILYGYTF
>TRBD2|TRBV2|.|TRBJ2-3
TGTGCCAGCATGCCCCAGCGGGGCTTCACAGATACGCAGTATTTT
CASMPQRGFTDTQYF
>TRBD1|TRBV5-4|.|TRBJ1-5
TGTGCCAGCAGCTCCGACAGGGAACATCAGCCCCAGCATTTT
CASSSDREHQPQHF
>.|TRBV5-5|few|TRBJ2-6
TGTGCCAGCAGCTTCGGAGGGGTCGGGGCCAACGTCCTGACTTTC
CASSFGGVGANVLTF
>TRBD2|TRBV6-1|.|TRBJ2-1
TGTGCCAGCAGTGAAGGACTAGCGGGGGGCATGCAGTTCTTC
CASSEGLAGGMQFF
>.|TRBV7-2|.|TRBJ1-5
TGTGCCAGCAGCTTGACTGGAGGAGATCAGCCCCAGCATTTT
CASSLTGGDQPQHF
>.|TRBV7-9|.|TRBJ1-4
TGTTCCAGCAGCTTAGCGCTCAGGGAACATGAAAAACTGTTTTTT
CSSSLALREHEKLFF
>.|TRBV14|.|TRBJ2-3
TGTGCCAGCAGCCCCGGGGAAGGAGATACGCAGTATTTT
CASSPGEGDTQYF
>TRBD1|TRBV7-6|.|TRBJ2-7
TGTGCCAGCAGCTTAATGGGACAGGGGGTACGCTACGAGCAGTACTTC
CASSLMGQGVRYEQYF
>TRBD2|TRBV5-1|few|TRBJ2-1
TGCGCCAGCAGCTGGCCTAGCGGGGGGGCCAATGAGCAGTTCTTC
CASSWPSGGANEQFF
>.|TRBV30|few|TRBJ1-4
TGTGCCTGGAGTGTCCAGGGAATGACTGCAACTAATGAAAAACTGTTTTTT
CAWSVQGMTATNEKLFF
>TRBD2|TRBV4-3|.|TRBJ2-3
TGCGCCAGCAGCCAAGATCTAGCGGGGTTAACAGATACGCAGTATTTT
CASSQDLAGLTDTQYF
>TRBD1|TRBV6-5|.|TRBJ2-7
TGTGCCAGCAGTAACAGGGGATTAGCAGGCGAGCAGTACTTC
CASSNRGLAGEQYF
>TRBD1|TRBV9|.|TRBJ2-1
TGTGCCAGCAGCGTAGGCCGGACAGGGGGCCCCAATGAGCAGTTCTTC
CASSVGRTGGPNEQFF
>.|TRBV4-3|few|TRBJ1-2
TGCGCCAGCAGCCAAGATTTGGGGCACGGCTACACCTTC
CASSQDLGHGYTF
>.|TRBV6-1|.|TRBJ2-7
TGTGCCAGCAGTGAAAACCCCTCACCGGGGACGGGAGATGGGCAGTACTTC
CASSENPSPGTGDGQYF
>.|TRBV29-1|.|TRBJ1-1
TGCAGCGGATCAGGGATGAACACTGAAGCTTTCTTT
CSGSGMNTEAFF
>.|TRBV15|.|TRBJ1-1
TGTGCCACCAGCCTAGCGGGGGGGACCCGGACTCCTGAAGCTTTCTTT
CATSLAGGTRTPEAFF
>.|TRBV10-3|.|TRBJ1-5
TGTGCCATCACCCCCGACAGGAGCAATCAGCCCCAGCATTTT
CAITPDRSNQPQHF
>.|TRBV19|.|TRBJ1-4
TGTGCCAGTAGTATCCGGGGTTGGGAAAAACTGTTTTTT
CASSIRGWEKLFF
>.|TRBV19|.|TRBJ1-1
TGTGCCAGTAGTATGAGGTCCCGGGCTTTCTTT
CASSMRSRAFF
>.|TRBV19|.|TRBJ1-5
TGTGCCAGTAGTCTCGACACCAATCAGCCCCAGCATTTT
CASSLDTNQPQHF
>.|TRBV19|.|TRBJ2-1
TGTGCCAGTAGCACAGGAAACTCCTACAATGAGCAGTTCTTC
CASSTGNSYNEQFF
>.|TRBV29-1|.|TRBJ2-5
TGCAGCACAAAAGATGGGAGATCAGTGATAGAGACCCAGTACTTC
CSTKDGRSVIETQYF